A single sample gave rise to the 2 T cell receptor beta chains below, sequenced in a study of beta chain features in type 1 diabetes. Notes on the study in general: Shorter TCRB CDR3s, moderately but significantly so, marked every one of the four CD4+ subsets in Type 1 diabetes patients.

Every bit of the isolated RNA underwent reverse transcription, so sequencing read expressed TCRB transcripts. Some clones are missing from TCRdb's copy, which holds only in-frame ones; the method was immunoSEQ multiplex PCR. The table includes 640,000 or so clones, 13% detected once. These receptors lack a known antigen. What was sequenced was naive CD4+ T cells from blood. These receptors originate from a man younger than 30 with type 1 diabetes.

The genes are TRBV2 and TRBJ2-2, with a tentative D call TRBD1 (5 bases). V gave up 6 bases and J gave up 1 base, with 9 bases separating them. From germline, CDR1 is SNHLY and CDR2 FYNNEI. CDR3 size: 14 residues. The CDR3 spells CASSATVNTGELFF. As DNA, the CDR3 is TGTGCCAGCAGCGCGACAGTGAACACCGGGGAGCTGTTTTTT.

The genes are TRBV6-5 and TRBJ1-5, with a weak D call TRBD1 (6 bases). The CDR3 totals 13 residues. The V end lost 6 bases, the J end lost 5 bases, and 11 bases lay between the germline ends. From germline, CDR1 is MNHEY and CDR2 SVGAGI. The CDR3 here is CASRPTGYQPQHF. Written as DNA, the CDR3 is TGTGCCAGCAGACCTACAGGGTATCAGCCCCAGCATTTT.